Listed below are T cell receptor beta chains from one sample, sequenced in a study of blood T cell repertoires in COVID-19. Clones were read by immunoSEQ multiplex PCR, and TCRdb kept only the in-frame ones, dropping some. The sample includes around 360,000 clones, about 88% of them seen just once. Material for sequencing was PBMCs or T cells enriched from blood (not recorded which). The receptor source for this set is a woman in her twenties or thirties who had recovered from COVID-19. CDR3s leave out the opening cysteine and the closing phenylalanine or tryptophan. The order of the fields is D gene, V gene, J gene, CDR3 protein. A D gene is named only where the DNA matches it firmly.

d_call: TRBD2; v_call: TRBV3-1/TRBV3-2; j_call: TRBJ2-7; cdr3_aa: ASSDREVSYEQY
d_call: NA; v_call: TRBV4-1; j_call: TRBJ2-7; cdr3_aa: ASSHQAGLSYEQY
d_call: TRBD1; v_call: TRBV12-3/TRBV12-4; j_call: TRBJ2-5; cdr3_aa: ASAGTGGETQY
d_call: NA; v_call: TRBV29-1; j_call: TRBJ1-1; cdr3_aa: SVGEGEAF
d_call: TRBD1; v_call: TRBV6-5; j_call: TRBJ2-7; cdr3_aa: ASSYLGQGENEQY
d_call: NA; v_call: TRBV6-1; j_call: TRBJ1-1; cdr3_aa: ASSPPRARGEAF
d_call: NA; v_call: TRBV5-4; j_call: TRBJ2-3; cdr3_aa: ASSFGGATDTQY
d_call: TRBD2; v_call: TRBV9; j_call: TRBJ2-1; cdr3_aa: ASTLRSGSSYNEQF
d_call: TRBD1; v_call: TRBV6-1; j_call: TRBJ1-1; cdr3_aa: ASSELGDSRGNTEAF
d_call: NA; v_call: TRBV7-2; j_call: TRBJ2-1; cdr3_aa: ASSSPGNEQF
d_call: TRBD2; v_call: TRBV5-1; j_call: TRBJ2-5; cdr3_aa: ASSLRGGETQY
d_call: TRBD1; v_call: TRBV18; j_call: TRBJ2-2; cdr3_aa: ASTGALANTGELF
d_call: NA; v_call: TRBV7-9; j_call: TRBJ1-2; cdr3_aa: ASSWDNYGYT
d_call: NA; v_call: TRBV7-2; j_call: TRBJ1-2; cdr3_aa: ASSSPMGFYGYT
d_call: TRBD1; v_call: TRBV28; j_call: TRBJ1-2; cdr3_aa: ASSEGQGVFYGYT
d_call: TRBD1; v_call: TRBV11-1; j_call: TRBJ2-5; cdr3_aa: ASSRDSQETQY
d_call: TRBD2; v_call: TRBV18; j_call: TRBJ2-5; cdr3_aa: ASSRTSGIETQY
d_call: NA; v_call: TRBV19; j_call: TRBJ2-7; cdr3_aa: ASSIRDSYEQY
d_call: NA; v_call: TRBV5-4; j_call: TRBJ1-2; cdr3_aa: ASASVRGYGYT
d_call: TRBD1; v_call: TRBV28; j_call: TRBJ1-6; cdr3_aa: ASSKSGQGGNSPLH
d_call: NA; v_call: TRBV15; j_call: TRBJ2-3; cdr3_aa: AARDFSTDTQY
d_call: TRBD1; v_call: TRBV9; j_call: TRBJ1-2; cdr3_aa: ASSGGQGMNYGYT
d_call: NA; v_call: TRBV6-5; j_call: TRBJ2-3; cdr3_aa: ASSFEADTQY
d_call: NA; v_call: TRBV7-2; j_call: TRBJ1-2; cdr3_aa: ASSFNRANYGYT
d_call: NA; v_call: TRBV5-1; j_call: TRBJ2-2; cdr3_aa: ASSLVGVPNTGELF
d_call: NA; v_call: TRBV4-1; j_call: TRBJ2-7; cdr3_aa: ASSQPGQGMTYEQY
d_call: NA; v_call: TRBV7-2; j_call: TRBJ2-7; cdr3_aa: ASSFYREGAEQY
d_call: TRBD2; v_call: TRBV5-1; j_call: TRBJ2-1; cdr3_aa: ASSLGASGYNEQF
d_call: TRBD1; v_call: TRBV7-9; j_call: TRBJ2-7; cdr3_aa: ASSPGTGYMYEQY
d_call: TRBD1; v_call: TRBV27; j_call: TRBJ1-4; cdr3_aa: ASSSRQGLNEKLF
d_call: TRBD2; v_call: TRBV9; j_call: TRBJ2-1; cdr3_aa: ASSAWTSGRAHEQF
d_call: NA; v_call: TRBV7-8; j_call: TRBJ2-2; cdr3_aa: ASSPRGHGNTGELF
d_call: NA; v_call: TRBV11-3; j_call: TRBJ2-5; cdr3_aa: ASSPTVGETQY
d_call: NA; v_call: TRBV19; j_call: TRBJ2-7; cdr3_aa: ASSISGAYYEQY
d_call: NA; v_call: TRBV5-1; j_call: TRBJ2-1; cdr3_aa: ASNQELSNYNEQF
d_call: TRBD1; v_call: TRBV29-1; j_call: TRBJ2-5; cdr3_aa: SVGPGQGETQY
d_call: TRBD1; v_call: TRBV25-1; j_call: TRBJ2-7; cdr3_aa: ASSVPGQGRYEQY
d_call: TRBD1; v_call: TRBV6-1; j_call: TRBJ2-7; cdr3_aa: ASSESQGAIYEQY
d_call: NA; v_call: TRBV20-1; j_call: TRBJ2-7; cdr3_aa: SASGDEQY
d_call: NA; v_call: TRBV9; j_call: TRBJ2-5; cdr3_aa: ASSAIQGGETQY
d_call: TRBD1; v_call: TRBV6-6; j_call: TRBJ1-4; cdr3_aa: ASRPTGAEEKLF
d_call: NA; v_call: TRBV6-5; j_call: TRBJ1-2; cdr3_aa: ASNPTQGSGYGYT
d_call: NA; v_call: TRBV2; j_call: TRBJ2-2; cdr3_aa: ASSFSNTGELF
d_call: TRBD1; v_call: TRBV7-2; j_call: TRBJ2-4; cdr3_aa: ASSLAVVGTAKNIQY
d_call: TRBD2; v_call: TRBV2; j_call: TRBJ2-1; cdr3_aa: ASPKERGGHEQF